The rows below give T cell receptor beta chains drawn from one sample of a study of blood T cell repertoires in COVID-19. Repertoires were generated with immunoSEQ multiplex PCR, while TCRdb's copy carries only in-frame clones and drops some. The profile covers a few hundred thousand clones, with 80% to 85% appearing a single time and around 3.6% taken by the ten largest. Sequenced: PBMCs or T cells enriched from blood (not recorded which). The receptor set was obtained from a man in his forties or fifties who had recovered from COVID-19. The CDR3 runs from the conserved cysteine through the conserved F or W. Expanded clones are given a class, and other clones once, few, many or no size at all.

v_gene: TRBV5-1
j_gene: TRBJ1-1
abundance: -
CDR3aa: CASSLQGGTQGTEAFF

v_gene: TRBV30
j_gene: TRBJ2-5
abundance: -
CDR3aa: CAWSGNNRGGYQETQYF

v_gene: TRBV3-1/TRBV3-2
j_gene: TRBJ1-1
abundance: -
CDR3aa: CASSQMGLNTEAFF

v_gene: TRBV27
j_gene: TRBJ1-4
abundance: -
CDR3aa: CASSFSTGATNEKLFF

v_gene: TRBV11-3
j_gene: TRBJ2-7
abundance: -
CDR3aa: CASSLGDYGGHYEQYF

v_gene: TRBV19
j_gene: TRBJ2-7
abundance: few
CDR3aa: CASSTPGLTYEQYF

v_gene: TRBV11-3
j_gene: TRBJ1-2
abundance: -
CDR3aa: CASSITGSYGYTF

v_gene: TRBV9
j_gene: TRBJ2-3
abundance: -
CDR3aa: CASSFRDRGFADTQYF

v_gene: TRBV5-4
j_gene: TRBJ2-1
abundance: once
CDR3aa: CASSFTSGGSSYNEQFF

v_gene: TRBV11-2
j_gene: TRBJ2-2
abundance: -
CDR3aa: CASSPGRLSQYTGELFF

v_gene: TRBV7-2
j_gene: TRBJ2-7
abundance: -
CDR3aa: CASSAARAGNSEQYF

v_gene: TRBV6-5
j_gene: TRBJ2-1
abundance: -
CDR3aa: CASGRDRGHWNEQFF

v_gene: TRBV11-1
j_gene: TRBJ1-2
abundance: -
CDR3aa: CASSSRDPGTSGYTF

v_gene: TRBV5-5
j_gene: TRBJ2-7
abundance: -
CDR3aa: CASSPGLAEYEQYF

v_gene: TRBV9
j_gene: TRBJ2-3
abundance: -
CDR3aa: CASSRLGPAGTDTQYF

v_gene: TRBV6-2/TRBV6-3
j_gene: TRBJ2-6
abundance: once
CDR3aa: CASSYPGAGANVLTF

v_gene: TRBV7-9
j_gene: TRBJ2-7
abundance: -
CDR3aa: CASRPTGAGAYEQYF

v_gene: TRBV19
j_gene: TRBJ1-5
abundance: -
CDR3aa: CASRGTGGQPQHF

v_gene: TRBV4-2
j_gene: TRBJ1-3
abundance: -
CDR3aa: CASSQGTAGPGNTIYF

v_gene: TRBV7-9
j_gene: TRBJ1-1
abundance: -
CDR3aa: CASSLVGNTGDTEAFF

v_gene: TRBV20-1
j_gene: TRBJ1-2
abundance: -
CDR3aa: CSASGPGGQTYGYTF

v_gene: TRBV3-1/TRBV3-2
j_gene: TRBJ2-5
abundance: -
CDR3aa: CASSPRTGGVQVETQYF

v_gene: TRBV24-1
j_gene: TRBJ2-5
abundance: -
CDR3aa: CATSNRDRGQETQYF

v_gene: TRBV29-1
j_gene: TRBJ2-4
abundance: -
CDR3aa: CSAGRDSRDIQYF

v_gene: TRBV28
j_gene: TRBJ2-7
abundance: -
CDR3aa: CASRPADRPYEQYF

v_gene: TRBV7-2
j_gene: TRBJ1-2
abundance: -
CDR3aa: CASSPHSGGYTF

v_gene: TRBV28
j_gene: TRBJ1-4
abundance: -
CDR3aa: CASRLQVGGKLFF

v_gene: TRBV29-1
j_gene: TRBJ1-1
abundance: -
CDR3aa: CSVTRGNTEAFF

v_gene: TRBV5-6
j_gene: TRBJ2-1
abundance: -
CDR3aa: CASRESSYNEQFF

v_gene: TRBV27
j_gene: TRBJ2-1
abundance: -
CDR3aa: CASSLRLAAADDRNEQFF

v_gene: TRBV27
j_gene: TRBJ2-5
abundance: -
CDR3aa: CASKPGTVKETQYF

v_gene: TRBV7-9
j_gene: TRBJ2-1
abundance: -
CDR3aa: CASSLVTLAGVNEQFF

v_gene: TRBV20-1
j_gene: TRBJ2-7
abundance: -
CDR3aa: CSASGQYEQYF

v_gene: TRBV6-5
j_gene: TRBJ2-1
abundance: -
CDR3aa: CASSLGLAGDEQFF

v_gene: TRBV5-8
j_gene: TRBJ2-5
abundance: -
CDR3aa: CASSSFGVTGRETQYF

v_gene: TRBV18
j_gene: TRBJ1-5
abundance: -
CDR3aa: CASSLGADQPQHF

v_gene: TRBV7-2
j_gene: TRBJ2-7
abundance: -
CDR3aa: CASSLVLAYEQYF

v_gene: TRBV2
j_gene: TRBJ1-5
abundance: -
CDR3aa: CASSDRQSNQPQHF

v_gene: TRBV9
j_gene: TRBJ2-7
abundance: -
CDR3aa: CASSVRGDGGDEQYF